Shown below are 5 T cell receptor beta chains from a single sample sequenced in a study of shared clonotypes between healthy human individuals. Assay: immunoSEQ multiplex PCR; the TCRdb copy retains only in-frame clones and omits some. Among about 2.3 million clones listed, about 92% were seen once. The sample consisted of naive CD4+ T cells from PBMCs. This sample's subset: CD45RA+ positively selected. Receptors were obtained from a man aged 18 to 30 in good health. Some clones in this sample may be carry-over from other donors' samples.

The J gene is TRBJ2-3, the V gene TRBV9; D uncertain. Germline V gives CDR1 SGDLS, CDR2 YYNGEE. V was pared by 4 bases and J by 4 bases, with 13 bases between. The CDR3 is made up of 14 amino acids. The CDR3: CASSSTGIADTQYF. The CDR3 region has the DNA TGTGCCAGCAGCTCCACTGGGATCGCAGATACGCAGTATTTT.

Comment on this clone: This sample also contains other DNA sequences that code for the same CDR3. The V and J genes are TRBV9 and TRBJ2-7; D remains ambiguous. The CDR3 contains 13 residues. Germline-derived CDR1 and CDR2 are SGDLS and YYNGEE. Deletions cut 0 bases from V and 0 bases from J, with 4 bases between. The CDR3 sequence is CASSVDSSYEQYF. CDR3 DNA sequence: TGTGCCAGCAGCGTAGACAGCTCCTACGAGCAGTACTTC.

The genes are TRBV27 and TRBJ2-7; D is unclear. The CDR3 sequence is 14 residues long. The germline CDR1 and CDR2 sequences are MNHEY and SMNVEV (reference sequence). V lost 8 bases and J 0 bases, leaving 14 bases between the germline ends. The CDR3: CASSLSPFSYEQYF. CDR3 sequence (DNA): TGTGCCAGCTCCTTAAGCCCGTTCTCCTACGAGCAGTACTTC.

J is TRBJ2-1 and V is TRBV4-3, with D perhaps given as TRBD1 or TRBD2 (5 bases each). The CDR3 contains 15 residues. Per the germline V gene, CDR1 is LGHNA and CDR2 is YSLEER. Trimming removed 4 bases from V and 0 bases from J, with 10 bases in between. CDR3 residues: CASSRDALSYNEQFF. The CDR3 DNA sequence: TGCGCCAGCAGCCGGGACGCCCTCTCCTACAATGAGCAGTTCTTC.

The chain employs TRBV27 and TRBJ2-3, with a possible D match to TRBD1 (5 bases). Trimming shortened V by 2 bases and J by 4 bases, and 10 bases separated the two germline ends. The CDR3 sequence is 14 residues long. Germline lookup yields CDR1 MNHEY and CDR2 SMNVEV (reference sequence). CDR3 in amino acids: CASSLVRGADTQYF. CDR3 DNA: TGTGCCAGCAGTTTAGTTAGGGGCGCAGATACGCAGTATTTT.